This T cell receptor beta chain was found in a study of cytomegalovirus exposure and HLA in healthy donors. Study observations and caveats: The authors later found most CMV-associated TCR beta chains appeared HLA-restricted.

This CDR3 spans 15 amino acids. The V end lost 0 bases, the J end lost 1 base, and 9 bases lay between the germline ends. CDR1 is MNHEY, CDR2 SVGAGI, per germline. Comments on this clone: The antigen is unknown.

The PCR used 60 Vbeta and 13 Jbeta primers. Method: immunoSEQ multiplex PCR; TCRdb's copy keeps in-frame clones and lacks some. The sample consists of 200,000 to 250,000 clones, 70% to 90% of them appearing once. V usage is TRBV6-5 and J usage is TRBJ2-5; D might be TRBD1 (5 bases). Material for sequencing was PBMCs. This TCR came from a woman aged 55-75 years in good health and CMV-seropositive. The CDR3 region is CASSYSSRGQETQYF. In nucleotides, the CDR3 is TGTGCCAGCAGTTACTCGAGTAGGGGCCAAGAGACCCAGTACTTC.